A single sample is the source of the 27 T cell receptor beta chains below, sequenced in a study of cytomegalovirus exposure and HLA in healthy donors. Data came from immunoSEQ multiplex PCR; TCRdb stores just in-frame clones and leaves some out. The sample includes some 170,000 clones, around 82% seen only once; the top ten take roughly 10%. Specimen: PBMCs. The receptors come from a man under 40 in good health and CMV-seropositive.

This clone showed up just a few times. The chain employs TRBV5-1 and TRBJ2-6, with D tentatively TRBD1 (6 bases). The germline gives CDR1 SGHRS, CDR2 YFSETQ. CDR3 length: 16 residues. The V end lost 4 bases, the J end lost 0 bases, and 11 bases lay between the germline ends. CDR3 loop: CASSEDRFSGANVLTF. CDR3 DNA: TGCGCCAGCAGCGAGGACAGATTCTCTGGGGCCAACGTCCTGACTTTC.

This chain links TRBV2 with TRBJ2-7; 10 positions match TRBD2. The CDR3 is 16 residues long. Germline V gene lookup returns CDR1 SNHLY and CDR2 FYNNEI. Trimming at V came to 9 bases and at J to 1 base, leaving 12 bases not matched to a gene. CDR3 protein: CARGHQGTSESYEQYF. The CDR3 DNA reads as TGTGCCAGGGGGCATCAAGGGACTAGCGAATCCTACGAGCAGTACTTC.

The chain has TRBV9 and TRBJ2-7, with TRBD2 matching 10 bases. The CDR3 covers 14 residues. Trimming took 3 bases from V and 5 from J; bases not matched to a gene: 5. Germline V gene sequence: CDR1 SGDLS, CDR2 YYNGEE. The CDR3 region has the DNA TGTGCCAGCAGCGCGAGCGGGGGGGCCAACGAGCAGTACTTC. Amino acids: CASSASGGANEQYF.

The chain joins TRBV7-2 to TRBJ2-2; D is possibly TRBD1 (5 bases). The germline V gene has CDR1 SGHTA and CDR2 FQGNSA. V was trimmed by 5 bases and J by 9 bases, leaving 13 bases between them. CDR3 size: 13 residues. The CDR3 DNA sequence: TGTGCCAGCAGCCCAGACAGATCTCGGGAGCTGTTTTTT. Amino acid sequence: CASSPDRSRELFF.

The chain is built from TRBV6-6 and TRBJ2-7, with D tentatively TRBD1 (6 bases). This CDR3 has 13 residues. V lost 2 bases to trimming and J lost 6 bases, with 11 bases between them. In germline, CDR1 is MNHNY, CDR2 SVGAGI (reference sequence). The CDR3 region has the DNA TGTGCCAGCAGTTACGGGCAGGGGCGCGAGCAGTACTTC. Protein product: CASSYGQGREQYF.

J is TRBJ1-1 and V is TRBV5-1; tentatively, D is TRBD1 (6 bases). Germline CDR1 SGHRS, CDR2 YFSETQ. V was shortened by 3 bases and J by 0 bases, with 12 bases between the two germline ends. CDR3 length: 15 residues. CDR3 loop: CASSSDSGMNTEAFF. CDR3 nucleotide sequence: TGCGCCAGCAGCTCGGACAGCGGGATGAACACTGAAGCTTTCTTT.

The chain joins TRBV7-2 to TRBJ2-3, with 14 bases lining up with TRBD2. Per the germline V gene, CDR1 is SGHTA and CDR2 is FQGNSA. The V and J ends lost 5 bases and 1 base, in that order; junction bases with no gene match: 2. The CDR3 runs 16 residues. The CDR3 sequence is CASSPGLAGGTDTQYF. CDR3 DNA: TGTGCCAGCAGCCCGGGACTAGCGGGGGGCACAGATACGCAGTATTTT.

The chain combines TRBV13 with TRBJ2-2; 7 nucleotides match TRBD2. CDR3 size: 14 residues. In germline, CDR1 is PRHDT, CDR2 FYEKMQ (reference sequence). V shed 5 bases, J shed 6 bases, and the junction held 6 bases outside the gene matches. The CDR3 coding sequence is TGTGCCAGCAGCGCGAAGGGGAGGGCCGGGGAGCTGTTTTTT. It codes for CASSAKGRAGELFF.

The chain combines TRBV5-6 with TRBJ2-3; 11 bases line up with TRBD2. Losses at the gene ends were 7 bases for V and 6 bases for J; bases not matched to a gene: 10. The germline V gene encodes CDR1 SGHDT and CDR2 YYEEEE. This CDR3 spans 15 amino acids. The CDR3: CASASASGGLDTQYF. Here the CDR3 DNA reads TGTGCCAGCGCTTCGGCTAGCGGGGGGCTTGATACGCAGTATTTT.

This sequence joins TRBV5-6 and TRBJ1-6, with D unclear. Per the germline V gene, CDR1 is SGHDT and CDR2 is YYEEEE. The CDR3 covers 16 residues. The germline V and J ends were trimmed by 3 bases and 0 bases, with 10 bases remaining between them. This chain's CDR3 is CASSYPRGSYNSPLHF. In DNA form, the CDR3 reads TGTGCCAGCAGCTACCCTCGGGGCTCCTATAATTCACCCCTCCACTTT.

This clone has a single count. The CDR3 reads CASSLEEERIRGSHGYTF. CDR3 bases: TGTGCCAGCAGCTTGGAAGAAGAGCGGATCCGGGGGTCCCATGGCTACACCTTC. This chain links TRBV5-6 with TRBJ1-2, with D perhaps TRBD1 (5 bases). Looked up from germline, CDR1 is SGHDT and CDR2 is YYEEEE. The CDR3 runs 18 residues. V was pared by 0 bases and J by 6 bases, with 24 bases between.

This chain uses TRBV6-1 with TRBJ1-5; TRBD1 matches 8 bases. Germline trimming cut 5 bases from V and 7 bases from J; bases unmatched to any gene: 7. The CDR3 is 14 amino acids. In germline, CDR1 is MNHNS, CDR2 SASEGT. The CDR3 bases are TGTGCCAGCAGTTCAGGGGGCGACGGGCAGCCCCAGCATTTT. Its protein product is CASSSGGDGQPQHF.

The CDR3 sequence: CASSPGQGNTEAFF. DNA of the CDR3: TGTGCCAGCTCCCCGGGACAGGGTAACACTGAAGCTTTCTTT. J is TRBJ1-1 and V is TRBV18, with 9 bases aligning to TRBD1. Germline V lookup: CDR1 KGHSH, CDR2 LQKENI. J lost 2 bases, V lost 6 bases, and 4 bases had no gene match. This CDR3 has 14 amino acids.

CDR3 DNA sequence: TGTGCCAGCAGTGTTCTGACTTACGAGCAGTACTTC. This translates into CASSVLTYEQYF. The chain links TRBV6-5 to TRBJ2-7; D ambiguous. V was pared by 5 bases and J by 4 bases, with 9 bases between. The germline gives CDR1 MNHEY, CDR2 SVGAGI. This CDR3 has 12 residues.

This chain links TRBV10-3 with TRBJ2-7, with 9 bases that match TRBD2. The CDR3 totals 14 residues. The V segment lost 7 bases and the J segment 2 bases; nucleotides outside the gene matches: 6. The germline V gene encodes CDR1 ENHRY and CDR2 SYGVKD. In DNA form, the CDR3 reads TGTGCCATCAAAAATGCTAGCGGGACCTACGAGCAGTACTTC. Its translation is CAIKNASGTYEQYF.

This chain connects TRBV28 to TRBJ2-7; tentatively, D is TRBD1 (6 bases). Germline V lookup: CDR1 MDHEN, CDR2 SYDVKM. V was trimmed by 7 bases and J by 0 bases, leaving 10 bases between them. This CDR3 region has 13 residues. The CDR3 DNA reads TGTGCCAGCACCGGACAGAGCTCCTACGAGCAGTACTTC. Translation gives CASTGQSSYEQYF.

V usage is TRBV2 and J usage is TRBJ2-7; 7 bases agree with TRBD1. The CDR3 length is 14 residues. J gave up 4 bases and V 3 bases, and 6 bases lay outside the gene matches. The germline V gene has CDR1 SNHLY and CDR2 FYNNEI. This CDR3 is CASSDEGARYEQYF. The CDR3 DNA reads TGTGCCAGCAGTGACGAGGGGGCACGGTACGAGCAGTACTTC.

The table lists this clone with a count of one. The chain is built from TRBV7-2 and TRBJ1-4, with 7 bases lining up with TRBD1. The CDR3 extends over 14 amino acids. V lost 6 bases to trimming and J lost 4 bases; unmatched junction nucleotides: 5. CDR1 SGHTA and CDR2 FQGNSA come from the germline V gene. In nucleotides, the CDR3 is TGTGCCAGCAGGTGGGACAGAAATAATGAAAAACTGTTTTTT. Translated, it gives CASRWDRNNEKLFF.

This rearrangement joins TRBV4-3 to TRBJ1-2; 8 positions agree with TRBD1. Germline CDR1 LGHNA, CDR2 YSLEER. Trimming removed 4 bases from V and 5 bases from J; junction bases left unmatched: 3. The CDR3 contains 13 residues. The CDR3 region is CASSLTGEYGYTF. The CDR3 coding sequence is TGCGCCAGCAGCCTGACAGGGGAGTATGGCTACACCTTC.

V and J are TRBV5-1 and TRBJ2-7; 7 bases fit TRBD2. The germline gives CDR1 SGHRS, CDR2 YFSETQ. V lost 2 bases and J lost 0; bases outside the gene matches: 5. The CDR3 is 15 amino acids. The CDR3 sequence is CASSFNPSGSYEQYF. CDR3 DNA: TGCGCCAGCAGCTTCAACCCTAGCGGCTCCTACGAGCAGTACTTC.

J is TRBJ1-1 and V is TRBV15; no clear D gene. Trimming took off 5 bases at V and 1 base at J, with 8 bases between the two ends. The CDR3 is made up of 13 amino acids. Germline CDR1 reads LNHNV; CDR2 reads YYDKDF (reference sequence). CDR3 in amino acids: CATSDSRNTEAFF. CDR3 nucleotides: TGTGCCACCAGCGACTCACGGAACACTGAAGCTTTCTTT.

The V and J genes are TRBV5-1 and TRBJ1-5; the D is unclear. The CDR3 loop spans 16 amino acids. V gave up 4 bases and J gave up 0 bases, with 14 bases separating them. Looked up from germline, CDR1 is SGHRS and CDR2 is YFSETQ. DNA for the CDR3: TGCGCCAGCAGCCCGGACGGAGGGTATAGCAATCAGCCCCAGCATTTT. Translating gives CASSPDGGYSNQPQHF.

The rearrangement uses TRBV28 and TRBJ1-1, with D hard to call. The CDR3 covers 13 residues. From germline, CDR1 is MDHEN and CDR2 SYDVKM. Trimming stripped 5 bases from V and 4 bases from J, with 11 bases between. The CDR3 DNA sequence: TGTGCCAGCAGTCTCGAGCGGGTCACTGAAGCTTTCTTT. Its protein is CASSLERVTEAFF.

The CDR3 sequence: CASSPGTADWNTEAFF. CDR3 nucleotides: TGTGCCAGCAGCCCTGGGACAGCAGACTGGAACACTGAAGCTTTCTTT. This chain connects TRBV5-6 to TRBJ1-1, with 7 bases lining up with TRBD1. The CDR3 contains 16 residues. V dropped 4 bases and J dropped 1; count of bases not matched to a gene: 10. Germline V gives CDR1 SGHDT, CDR2 YYEEEE.

The J gene is TRBJ1-3, the V gene TRBV4-2; weak D call: TRBD1 (6 bases). Trimming cost V 4 bases and J 0 bases, with 16 bases left between them. The CDR3 spans 17 residues. Looked up from germline, CDR1 is LGHNA and CDR2 is YNFKEQ. The CDR3: CASSREGTGRSGNTIYF. Written as DNA, the CDR3 is TGTGCCAGCAGCCGGGAGGGAACAGGGCGCTCTGGAAACACCATATATTTT.

The rearrangement joins TRBV6-5 to TRBJ2-7; the match to TRBD1 covers 7 bases. V shed 6 bases and J 2 bases; nucleotides not matched to a gene: 10. Germline values: CDR1 MNHEY, CDR2 SVGAGI. This CDR3 has 15 residues. Here the CDR3 DNA reads TGTGCCAGCAGATGGGGACAGCCCGGGGCCTACGAGCAGTACTTC. It specifies CASRWGQPGAYEQYF.

This clone was recorded once. The chain employs TRBV9 and TRBJ2-7; 11 bases map to TRBD2. CDR1 and CDR2 (germline): SGDLS, YYNGEE. V lost 2 bases to trimming and J lost 5 bases; unmatched junction nucleotides: 6. The CDR3 loop spans 15 amino acids. CDR3 bases: TGTGCCAGCAGCGTGTCTAGCGGGAGGAACGACGAGCAGTACTTC. Translating it yields CASSVSSGRNDEQYF.